One T cell receptor (beta chain) is described in this entry. The source of the sample is a study of shared T cell receptors in the human thymus. The data were produced by immunoSEQ multiplex PCR, yet TCRdb's version contains in-frame clones alone and is incomplete. The table has fewer than 700,000 clones, approximately 90% seen once. V was clipped by 4 bases and J by 11 bases, with 18 bases between them. Germline V gives CDR1 SGHTA, CDR2 FQGNSA. The CDR3 is 13 amino acids. Separately, the same data were catalogued under a study of human thymus T cells. Per that paper: Thymus specimens were resections from corrective heart surgery. It looked as if thymic and blood repertoires used V and J genes in a biased way. A high degree of thymic repertoire overlap among unrelated individuals was reported in related research.

This clonotype originated in a boy less than two years old with a congenital heart defect. Material for sequencing was thymocytes. The chain is built from TRBV7-2 and TRBJ2-7, with TRBD2 as a possible D gene (6 bases). CDR3 DNA sequence: TGTGCCAGCAGCTCCCTGGGGGTGGAGCGGGAGTACTTC. Its protein product is CASSSLGVEREYF.